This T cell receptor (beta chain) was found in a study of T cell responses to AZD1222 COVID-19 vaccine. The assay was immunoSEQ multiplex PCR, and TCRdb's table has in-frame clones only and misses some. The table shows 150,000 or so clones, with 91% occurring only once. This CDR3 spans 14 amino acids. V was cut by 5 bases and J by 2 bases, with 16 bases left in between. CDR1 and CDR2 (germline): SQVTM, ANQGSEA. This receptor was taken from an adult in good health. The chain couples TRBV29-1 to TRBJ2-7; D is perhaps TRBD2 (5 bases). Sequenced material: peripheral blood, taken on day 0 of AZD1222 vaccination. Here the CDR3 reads CSVQTASGAYEQYF. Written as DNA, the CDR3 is TGCAGCGTTCAGACGGCCTCCGGGGCCTACGAGCAGTACTTC.